One and the same sample provided the 18 T cell receptor beta chains below, sequenced in a study of blood T cells in healthy people across ages. Sample-barcoded 5' priming and a J-beta primer mix drove a second PCR of about 6 to 12 cycles. MiXCR was run by TCRdb on the 5' RACE reads, yielding one entry per CDR3 protein. Of about 1.1 million distinct CDR3 sequences listed, approximately 38% are singletons. The specimen was blood. These receptors came from a man aged 18 to 35 in good health.

The CDR3 bases are TGCAGTGCTTCCCCGCCCGGGGGGCTCTATGGCTACACCTTC. Translating it yields CSASPPGGLYGYTF. The chain combines TRBV20-1 with TRBJ1-2; a weak D match, TRBD1 (6 bases). V dropped 5 bases and J dropped 4 bases, with 17 bases sitting between them. The germline CDR1 and CDR2 sequences are DFQATT and SNEGSKA (reference sequence). This CDR3 region has 14 residues.

The chain employs TRBV9 and TRBJ1-1; TRBD1 agrees at 12 bases. This CDR3 has 17 amino acids. Per the germline V gene, CDR1 is SGDLS and CDR2 is YYNGEE. After removal of 3 bases from V and 1 base from J, the junction contained 7 bases not matched to a gene. CDR3 nucleotides: TGTGCCAGCAGCGCCGGGACAGGGGGCGATTGGAACACTGAAGCTTTCTTT. This codes for CASSAGTGGDWNTEAFF. The variable domain in full, with the rest retrieved from reference TRBV9 and TRBJ1-1, is DSGVTQTPKHLITATGQRVTLRCSPRSGDLSVYWYQQSLDQGLQFLIQYYNGEERAKGNILERFSAQQFPDLHSELNLSSLELGDSALYFCASSAGTGGDWNTEAFFGQGTRLTVV.

This clonotype showed up just a few times. The gene calls are TRBV15 and TRBJ2-7; D gene unclear. Trimming pared 0 bases from V and 2 bases from J, leaving 5 bases between. The germline V gene has CDR1 LNHNV and CDR2 YYDKDF (reference sequence). This CDR3 is 13 amino acids long. CDR3 nucleotide sequence: TGTGCCACCAGCAGAGACCTAGCCTACGAGCAGTACTTC. Its translation: CATSRDLAYEQYF.

The chain uses TRBV5-6 and TRBJ2-1, with TRBD2 matching 11 bases. Germline V lookup: CDR1 SGHDT, CDR2 YYEEEE. Unmatched junction bases numbered 8, after V lost 0 bases and J lost 9 bases. The CDR3 has 16 residues. The CDR3: CASSLVTSGVRGEQFF. CDR3 nucleotides: TGTGCCAGCAGCTTGGTGACTAGCGGGGTTCGTGGTGAGCAGTTCTTC. Together with reference TRBV5-6 and TRBJ2-1, the CDR3 gives the full variable domain: DAGVTQSPTHLIKTRGQQVTLRCSPKSGHDTVSWYQQALGQGPQFIFQYYEEEERQRGNFPDRFSGHQFPNYSSELNVNALLLGDSALYLCASSLVTSGVRGEQFFGPGTRLTVL.

The rearrangement uses TRBV29-1 and TRBJ2-1; perhaps D is TRBD1 or TRBD2 (6 bases each). With 7 bases removed from V and 0 bases from J, the gap between germline ends came to 16 bases. CDR1 and CDR2 from the germline V gene are SQVTM and ANQGSEA. CDR3 length: 15 residues. The CDR3 loop is CSADVEGGSYNEQFF. The CDR3 DNA follows: TGCAGCGCCGACGTGGAGGGGGGCTCCTACAATGAGCAGTTCTTC.

The chain links TRBV2 to TRBJ1-5, with TRBD1 identical over 8 bases. This CDR3 has 15 residues. The J segment lost 4 bases and the V segment lost 7 bases, leaving 9 bases of the junction unmatched. Per germline, CDR1 SNHLY and CDR2 FYNNEI. The CDR3 region has the DNA TGTGCCAGCACCGGGACAGGCCAGCGAAATCAGCCCCAGCATTTT. As protein: CASTGTGQRNQPQHF.

This clonotype was observed a handful of times. This chain links TRBV6-5 with TRBJ2-7; D is perhaps TRBD1 (6 bases). This CDR3 has 15 amino acids. Trimming left V 6 bases short and J 2 bases short, with 17 bases between. Germline V gene data show CDR1 as MNHEY and CDR2 as SVGAGI. The CDR3: CASRRPSGQAYEQYF. CDR3 coding DNA: TGTGCCAGCAGAAGACCGTCGGGACAAGCCTACGAGCAGTACTTC.

The gene calls are TRBV27 and TRBJ1-2; TRBD1 is a possible D gene (5 bases). Trimming took 2 bases from V and 7 from J, leaving 26 bases between them. Germline assignment: CDR1 MNHEY and CDR2 SMNVEV (reference sequence). This CDR3 comprises 18 residues. The chain's CDR3 is CASSLTVRQGDPNGGYTF. Written as DNA, the CDR3 is TGTGCCAGCAGTTTAACGGTTCGCCAGGGCGACCCTAACGGTGGCTACACCTTC.

This clonotype was counted a few times. The chain joins TRBV20-1 to TRBJ2-1; TRBD2 aligns across 8 bases. CDR3 size: 17 residues. V was clipped by 4 bases and J by 4 bases; unmatched bases: 15. The germline CDR1 and CDR2 sequences are DFQATT and SNEGSKA (reference sequence). This chain's CDR3 is CSATKPHLRGDYNEQFF. CDR3 in DNA: TGCAGTGCTACAAAACCCCACTTGCGGGGGGATTACAATGAGCAGTTCTTC.

This clonotype was seen a handful of times. The DNA of the CDR3 is TGCGCCAGCAGCCAAGAAGGCAGTCCAGATACGCAGTATTTT. Protein product: CASSQEGSPDTQYF. The chain uses TRBV4-1 and TRBJ2-3; D ambiguous. Germline values: CDR1 MGHRA, CDR2 YSYEKL. Trimming took off 0 bases at V and 4 bases at J, with 8 bases between the two ends. CDR3 length: 14 amino acids.

This clonotype was picked up a small number of times. CDR3 sequence: CASSLTASGGVEQFF. The CDR3 DNA is TGTGCCAGCAGTTTAACCGCAAGCGGGGGGGTTGAGCAGTTCTTC. The V gene is TRBV12-3 or TRBV12-4, the J gene TRBJ2-1; TRBD2 aligns across 10 bases. This CDR3 has 15 amino acids. Trimming removed 2 bases from V and 9 bases from J; junction bases left unmatched: 7.

At least ten counts were recorded for this clonotype. V is TRBV29-1 and J is TRBJ2-7, with a tentative D call TRBD2 (6 bases). CDR1 and CDR2 from the germline V gene are SQVTM and ANQGSEA. This CDR3 region has 15 residues. Trimming removed 6 bases at V and 1 base at J, with 19 bases between. This CDR3 is CSVLAPGPTSYEQYF. DNA of the CDR3: TGCAGCGTACTAGCCCCGGGTCCTACTTCCTACGAGCAGTACTTC.

This clonotype was recorded a few times. This sequence joins TRBV25-1 and TRBJ2-7, with D uncertain. Germline CDR1 and CDR2: MGHDK and SYGVNS. The CDR3 is 16 amino acids. V lost 0 bases and J 5 bases, leaving 17 bases between the germline ends. CDR3 in DNA: TGTGCCAGCAGTGAATATATTCAAACAGCTCGAGACGAGCAGTACTTC. It is translated as CASSEYIQTARDEQYF.

This rearrangement joins TRBV10-3 to TRBJ2-6; 9 bases match TRBD1. CDR1 and CDR2 from the germline V gene are ENHRY and SYGVKD. With 4 bases clipped from V and 0 bases from J, the junction kept 4 bases outside the gene matches. CDR3 length: 17 amino acids. DNA for the CDR3: TGTGCCATCAGTGCGGACAGGGGAGACTCTGGGGCCAACGTCCTGACTTTC. Amino acid sequence: CAISADRGDSGANVLTF.

This chain links TRBV5-5 with TRBJ1-6; unclear D gene. Germline CDR1 is SGHKS and CDR2 is YYEKEE (reference sequence). The CDR3 has 17 amino acids. The V end was cut by 0 bases, the J end by 3 bases, with 13 bases between. The CDR3 loop reads CASSLGAAAVYNSPLHF. The CDR3 bases are TGTGCCAGCAGCTTGGGGGCAGCCGCGGTCTATAATTCACCCCTCCACTTT.

The chain combines TRBV11-2 with TRBJ1-2; no clear D gene. The CDR3 is 17 amino acids. Germline CDR1 and CDR2: SGHAT and FQNNGV. The V and J ends lost 1 base and 0 bases respectively, with 15 bases between them. CDR3 sequence: CASSLARTDSANYGYTF. CDR3 sequence (DNA): TGTGCCAGCAGCTTAGCGCGGACCGATTCAGCTAACTATGGCTACACCTTC. Based on the CDR3 plus reference TRBV11-2 and TRBJ1-2, the full variable domain is EAGVAQSPRYKIIEKRQSVAFWCNPISGHATLYWYQQILGQGPKLLIQFQNNGVVDDSQLPKDRFSAERLKGVDSTLKIQPAKLEDSAVYLCASSLARTDSANYGYTFGSGTRLTVV.

This clonotype was recorded many times. The gene calls are TRBV5-1 and TRBJ1-1; tentative D call: TRBD1 (5 bases). Trimming left V 0 bases short and J 3 bases short, with 9 bases between. There are 14 residues in the CDR3. Germline V gives CDR1 SGHRS, CDR2 YFSETQ. The CDR3 bases are TGCGCCAGCAGCTTGGCCGGGGGGGACACTGAAGCTTTCTTT. Its translation is CASSLAGGDTEAFF. Full variable domain (outside the CDR3, taken from reference TRBV5-1 and TRBJ1-1): KAGVTQTPRYLIKTRGQQVTLSCSPISGHRSVSWYQQTPGQGLQFLFEYFSETQRNKGNFPGRFSGRQFSNSRSEMNVSTLELGDSALYLCASSLAGGDTEAFFGQGTRLTVV.

This clonotype appeared a few times. The rearrangement joins TRBV3-1 to TRBJ1-1; 8 nucleotides match TRBD1. Germline values: CDR1 LGHDT, CDR2 YNNKEL (reference sequence). V shed 8 bases, J shed 5 bases, and the junction held 10 bases outside the gene matches. The CDR3 is 14 residues long. CDR3 protein: CASGISGGATEAFF. The CDR3 DNA follows: TGTGCCAGCGGAATTTCAGGGGGCGCGACTGAAGCTTTCTTT.